The 24 T cell receptor beta chains presented below share a single source sample, sequenced in a study of low-dose radiotherapy and immunotherapy resistance in tumors. With TRAV- and TRBV-specific primers, first-strand cDNA was made, covering the alpha and beta chains. TCR amplification ran about 20 PCR cycles using constant-region and V-primer adapter primers. Using its own MiXCR run on the reads, TCRdb lists one record per CDR3 protein. The table lists under 110,000 distinct CDR3 sequences, less than 25% of them singletons. The time point here: after trial treatment. The treatment is: LDRT plus nivolumab, ipilimumab, low-dose cyclophosphamide and aspirin (RACIN trial). Source: PBMCs, taken after low-dose radiotherapy plus immunotherapy. These receptors originate from a male donor with prostate cancer.

In this sample, this clonotype turned up many times. The chain combines TRBV19 with TRBJ1-1, with 10 nucleotides matching TRBD1. The V segment lost 8 bases and the J segment 1 base; nucleotides outside the gene matches: 10. CDR3 size: 16 residues. Looked up from germline, CDR1 is LNHDA and CDR2 is SQIVND (reference sequence). The CDR3 protein is CASSPDRGRGNTEAFF. For the CDR3, the DNA is TGTGCCAGTTCCCCTGACAGGGGGCGCGGGAACACTGAAGCTTTCTTT.

This clonotype was observed a few times. Only one base separates this from a far larger clonotype, so it likely reflects a read error. The genes are TRBV6-2 or TRBV6-3 and TRBJ1-2, with D tentatively TRBD1 (5 bases). The CDR3 length is 12 residues. Germline CDR1 is MNHEY and CDR2 is SVGEGT. The CDR3 DNA follows: TGTGCCAGCAGTTATGGGACGGATGGCTTCACCTTC. Its protein is CASSYGTDGFTF.

The chain couples TRBV6-1 to TRBJ2-1; 10 nucleotides align to TRBD2. The CDR3 length is 15 residues. Trimming took 6 bases from V and 5 from J; bases not matched to a gene: 7. Germline V CDR1 and CDR2: MNHNS, SASEGT. The CDR3 DNA reads TGTGCCAGCAGCAAATTACTAGCGGGGAACAATGAGCAGTTCTTC. It encodes CASSKLLAGNNEQFF.

In its sample, this clonotype was seen many times. The chain has TRBV5-5 and TRBJ2-7, with a possible D match to TRBD2 (5 bases). This CDR3 comprises 11 residues. Germline assignment: CDR1 SGHKS and CDR2 YYEKEE (reference sequence). V shed 3 bases and J shed 7 bases, with 8 bases lying between them. The CDR3 coding sequence is TGTGCCAGCAGCTCCTCGGGGGAGCAGTACTTC. Its translation: CASSSSGEQYF.

This clonotype was counted at least ten times. The V gene is TRBV20-1, the J gene TRBJ2-7; 9 bases are a match to TRBD1. The V segment lost 6 bases and the J segment 2 bases; nucleotides outside the gene matches: 5. CDR1 DFQATT and CDR2 SNEGSKA come from the germline V gene (reference sequence). The CDR3 sequence is 13 residues long. CDR3 sequence: CSAWDREAYEQYF. CDR3 DNA: TGCAGTGCCTGGGACAGGGAGGCCTACGAGCAGTACTTC.

This clonotype was seen repeatedly, ten times or more. This chain uses TRBV10-2 with TRBJ2-7; D is undetermined. CDR1 is WSHSY, CDR2 SAAADI, per germline. The CDR3 covers 12 residues. V dropped 6 bases and J dropped 0 bases, with 6 bases sitting between them. CDR3 sequence: CASRPSSYEQYF. CDR3 nucleotide sequence: TGCGCCAGCAGACCGAGCTCCTACGAGCAGTACTTC.

This clonotype was counted many times. The V gene is TRBV2, the J gene TRBJ1-2; weak D call: TRBD1 (6 bases). This CDR3 has 12 amino acids. CDR1 SNHLY and CDR2 FYNNEI come from the germline V gene. The V end lost 6 bases, the J end lost 4 bases, and 9 bases lay between the germline ends. The CDR3 DNA is TGTGCCAGCAGCCAGGACAGCTATGGCTACACCTTC. It translates to CASSQDSYGYTF. Supplemented by reference TRBV2 and TRBJ1-2, the full variable domain reads EPEVTQTPSHQVTQMGQEVILRCVPISNHLYFYWYRQILGQKVEFLVSFYNNEISEKSEIFDDQFSVERPDGSNFTLKIRSTKLEDSAMYFCASSQDSYGYTFGSGTRLTVV.

This clonotype came up a few times. The rearrangement links TRBV20-1 to TRBJ2-5; 11 nucleotides line up with TRBD2. This CDR3 spans 15 amino acids. V shed 5 bases, J shed 9 bases, and the junction held 14 bases outside the gene matches. Germline CDR1 is DFQATT and CDR2 is SNEGSKA (reference sequence). CDR3 residues: CSARYAGTSGQAQYF. The CDR3 coding sequence is TGCAGTGCTCGCTACGCCGGGACTAGCGGCCAGGCCCAGTACTTC.

At least ten counts were recorded for this clonotype. V and J are TRBV11-2 and TRBJ2-6; D remains ambiguous. The CDR3 covers 15 residues. CDR1 is SGHAT, CDR2 FQNNGV, per germline. V was clipped by 5 bases and J by 0 bases, with 8 bases between them. CDR3 DNA sequence: TGTGCCAGCAGCCACCTTACCTCTGGGGCCAACGTCCTGACTTTC. It translates to CASSHLTSGANVLTF.

This clonotype has ten or more counts. The chain employs TRBV12-3 or TRBV12-4 and TRBJ2-7; maybe TRBD2 (6 bases). V dropped 6 bases and J dropped 3 bases, with 15 bases sitting between them. This CDR3 is 14 amino acids long. The CDR3 DNA reads as TGTGCCAGCAGATTGGACCGGGGGTTCTACGAGCAGTACTTC. It specifies CASRLDRGFYEQYF.

This clonotype was counted ten times or more. This chain links TRBV7-3 with TRBJ2-3, with no clear D. The V end was cut by 3 bases, the J end by 0 bases, with 7 bases between. The germline CDR1 and CDR2 sequences are SGHTA and FQGTGA. CDR3 length: 14 amino acids. CDR3 sequence reads: CASSLKPSTDTQYF. CDR3 DNA sequence: TGTGCCAGCAGCTTGAAGCCTAGCACAGATACGCAGTATTTT.

Note on this clonotype: Given a far larger clone just one base away, this is likely a sequencing read error. This chain connects TRBV6-6 to TRBJ1-4, with D perhaps TRBD1 (5 bases). V gave up 6 bases and J gave up 4 bases, with 12 bases separating them. There are 14 residues in the CDR3. The germline V gene has CDR1 MNHNY and CDR2 SVGAGI (reference sequence). The CDR3 region has the DNA TGTGCCAGCAGCTCGGGACCGCTTAATGAAAAACTGTTTTTT. Amino acids: CASSSGPLNEKLFF.

This clonotype has at least ten counts. V usage is TRBV11-2 and J usage is TRBJ2-7; D may match TRBD1 or TRBD2 (5 bases each). Germline CDR1 is SGHAT and CDR2 is FQNNGV. Trimming took off 5 bases at V and 2 bases at J, with 13 bases between the two ends. This CDR3 spans 14 amino acids. The CDR3 sequence is CASSHEGTPYEQYF. The DNA of the CDR3 is TGTGCCAGCAGCCACGAGGGGACCCCCTACGAGCAGTACTTC.

This clonotype was observed at least ten times. The rearrangement links TRBV10-3 to TRBJ2-3; D uncertain. V shed 0 bases and J shed 2 bases, with 6 bases lying between them. Per the germline V gene, CDR1 is ENHRY and CDR2 is SYGVKD. The length of the CDR3 is 14 residues. As DNA, the CDR3 is TGTGCCATCAGTGAGTCGGGCCCCACAGATACGCAGTATTTT. Its protein is CAISESGPTDTQYF.

Ten or more counts support this clonotype. The gene calls are TRBV24-1 and TRBJ2-2; maybe TRBD2 (5 bases). Germline CDR1 is KGHDR and CDR2 is SFDVKD. V was shortened by 4 bases and J by 6 bases, with 11 bases between the two germline ends. The CDR3 contains 14 residues. This chain's CDR3 is CATSEANGAGELFF. The CDR3 DNA is TGTGCCACCAGTGAGGCTAACGGGGCCGGGGAGCTGTTTTTT.

This clonotype was observed at least ten times. The genes are TRBV27 and TRBJ1-1, with D unresolved. Per germline, CDR1 MNHEY and CDR2 SMNVEV (reference sequence). CDR3 length: 14 residues. Trimming stripped 0 bases from V and 1 base from J, with 6 bases between. The CDR3 nucleotides are TGTGCCAGCAGTTTATCGAGGCCGAACACTGAAGCTTTCTTT. This encodes CASSLSRPNTEAFF.

In this sample, this clonotype turned up many times. This chain connects TRBV20-1 to TRBJ2-3; TRBD2 aligns across 9 bases. The CDR3 contains 18 residues. With V trimmed by 5 bases and J by 4 bases, 19 bases remained unmatched. The V gene's germline CDR1 is DFQATT and CDR2 SNEGSKA (reference sequence). CDR3 in amino acids: CSASLSLRAGGLADTQYF. CDR3 bases: TGCAGTGCTTCTTTAAGCTTAAGAGCGGGGGGACTGGCAGATACGCAGTATTTT.

The table lists this clonotype with many counts. V is TRBV4-1 and J is TRBJ2-7, with D perhaps matching TRBD1 or TRBD2 (5 bases each). Germline V gives CDR1 MGHRA, CDR2 YSYEKL. The ends were cut back, 4 bases at V and 2 bases at J, with 15 bases in the middle. This CDR3 comprises 15 residues. Written as DNA, the CDR3 is TGCGCCAGCAGCCCATACGGGGACGGGCCCTACGAGCAGTACTTC. Its translation is CASSPYGDGPYEQYF.

For this clonotype: This likely traces to a read error, being one base from a far larger clone. The rearrangement links TRBV5-8 to TRBJ2-5; TRBD2 matches 9 bases. The length of the CDR3 is 14 residues. Germline V gene data show CDR1 as SGHTS and CDR2 as YDEGEE. The CDR3 is CVSSRLAAQETQYF. In DNA form, the CDR3 reads TGTGTCAGCAGCCGACTAGCGGCTCAAGAGACCCAGTACTTC.

On this clonotype: A far larger clone lies a single base away; this is likely a read error. The chain employs TRBV14 and TRBJ2-7; 11 bases are shared with TRBD2. Per germline, CDR1 SGHDN and CDR2 FVKESK. The CDR3 has 16 amino acids. The V gene end was trimmed by 6 bases and the J gene end by 7 bases; junction bases not matched to a gene: 14. The CDR3 spells CASSRRLAGFGNEQYF. In DNA form, the CDR3 reads TGTGCCAGCAGTCGGCGACTAGCGGGGTTCGGCAATGAGCAGTACTTC.

This clonotype was seen many times. V gene TRBV7-2 combines with J gene TRBJ2-7, with TRBD2 identical over 13 bases. With V trimmed by 5 bases and J by 1 base, 2 bases remained unmatched. Germline values: CDR1 SGHTA, CDR2 FQGNSA. The CDR3 is made up of 15 amino acids. The CDR3 DNA is TGTGCCAGCAGCGGGACTAGCGGGGTATCCTACGAGCAGTACTTC. Translating it yields CASSGTSGVSYEQYF. Variable domain in full (rest from reference TRBV7-2 and TRBJ2-7): GAGVSQSPSNKVTEKGKDVELRCDPISGHTALYWYRQSLGQGLEFLIYFQGNSAPDKSGLPSDRFSAERTGGSVSTLTIQRTQQEDSAVYLCASSGTSGVSYEQYFGPGTRLTVT.

As to this clonotype: A read error likely explains this, since a far larger clone differs by one base. V usage is TRBV6-8 and J usage is TRBJ2-7; D is tentatively TRBD1 or TRBD2 (5 bases each). The germline V and J ends were trimmed by 5 bases and 7 bases, with 15 bases remaining between them. The germline V gene encodes CDR1 MNHGY and CDR2 SAAAGT. The CDR3 consists of 13 residues. The CDR3 DNA is TGTGCCAGCAGTACAGGACTGGGCAATGAGCAGTACTTC. As protein: CASSTGLGNEQYF.

This clonotype was picked up many times. The chain is built from TRBV2 and TRBJ1-4; D may be TRBD1 (5 bases). V gave up 1 base and J gave up 1 base, with 7 bases separating them. This CDR3 is built from 15 residues. Germline V gene lookup returns CDR1 SNHLY and CDR2 FYNNEI. Written as DNA, the CDR3 is TGTGCCAGCAGTGAAGACGGGGGAACTAATGAAAAACTGTTTTTT. It codes for CASSEDGGTNEKLFF.

The chain has TRBV19 and TRBJ2-2, with TRBD1 as a possible D gene (7 bases). Per germline, CDR1 LNHDA and CDR2 SQIVND (reference sequence). Trimming removed 5 bases at V and 6 bases at J, with 19 bases between. The CDR3 covers 16 residues. In DNA form, the CDR3 reads TGTGCCAGTAGTTCCCAGGGGGGTGAGATCCCCGGGGAGCTGTTTTTT. Its translation: CASSSQGGEIPGELFF.